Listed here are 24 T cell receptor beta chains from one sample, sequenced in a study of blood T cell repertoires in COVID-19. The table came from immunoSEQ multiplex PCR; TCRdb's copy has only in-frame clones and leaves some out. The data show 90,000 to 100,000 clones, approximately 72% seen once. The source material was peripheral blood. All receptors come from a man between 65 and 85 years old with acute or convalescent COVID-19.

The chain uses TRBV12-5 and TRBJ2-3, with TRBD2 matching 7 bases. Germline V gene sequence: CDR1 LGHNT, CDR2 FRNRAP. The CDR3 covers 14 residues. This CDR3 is CATSWEGLADTQYF. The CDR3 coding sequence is TGTGCCACCAGCTGGGAGGGCCTGGCAGATACGCAGTATTTT.

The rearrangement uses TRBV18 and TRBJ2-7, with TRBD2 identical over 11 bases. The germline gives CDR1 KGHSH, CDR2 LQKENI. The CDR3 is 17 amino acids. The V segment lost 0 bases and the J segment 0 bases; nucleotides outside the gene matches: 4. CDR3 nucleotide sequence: TGTGCCAGCTCACCACCGGGACTAGCGGAAAACTCCTACGAGCAGTACTTC. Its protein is CASSPPGLAENSYEQYF.

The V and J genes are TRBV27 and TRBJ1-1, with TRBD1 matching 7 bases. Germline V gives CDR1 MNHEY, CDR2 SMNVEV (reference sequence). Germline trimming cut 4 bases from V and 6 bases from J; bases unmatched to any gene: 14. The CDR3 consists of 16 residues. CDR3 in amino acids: CASSSRDRGGMAEAFF. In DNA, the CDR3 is TGTGCCAGCAGTTCCCGGGACAGAGGGGGAATGGCTGAAGCTTTCTTT.

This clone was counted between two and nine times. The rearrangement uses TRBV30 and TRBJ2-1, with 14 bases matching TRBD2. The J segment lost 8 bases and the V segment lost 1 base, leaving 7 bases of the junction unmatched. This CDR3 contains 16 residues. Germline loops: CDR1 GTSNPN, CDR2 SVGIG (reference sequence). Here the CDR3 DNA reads TGTGCCTGGAGTGCATACGGACTAGCGGGAGGCGATGAGCAGTTCTTC. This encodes CAWSAYGLAGGDEQFF.

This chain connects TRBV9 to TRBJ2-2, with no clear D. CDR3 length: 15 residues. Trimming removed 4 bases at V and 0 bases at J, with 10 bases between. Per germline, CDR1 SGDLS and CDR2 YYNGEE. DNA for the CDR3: TGTGCCAGCAGCCCACGACGGGCGAACACCGGGGAGCTGTTTTTT. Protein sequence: CASSPRRANTGELFF.

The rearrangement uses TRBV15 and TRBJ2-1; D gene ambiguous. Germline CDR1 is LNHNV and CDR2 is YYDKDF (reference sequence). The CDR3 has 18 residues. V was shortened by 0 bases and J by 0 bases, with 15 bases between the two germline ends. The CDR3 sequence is CATSRDFRAALSYNEQFF. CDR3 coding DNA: TGTGCCACCAGCAGAGATTTTCGCGCGGCCCTCTCCTACAATGAGCAGTTCTTC.

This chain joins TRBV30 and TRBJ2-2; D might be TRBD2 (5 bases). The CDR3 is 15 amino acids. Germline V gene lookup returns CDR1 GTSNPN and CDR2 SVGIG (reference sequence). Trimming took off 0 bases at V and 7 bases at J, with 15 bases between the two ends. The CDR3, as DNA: TGTGCCTGGAGTGTACCCTCTGGACTGGGCGGGGAGCTGTTTTTT. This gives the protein CAWSVPSGLGGELFF.

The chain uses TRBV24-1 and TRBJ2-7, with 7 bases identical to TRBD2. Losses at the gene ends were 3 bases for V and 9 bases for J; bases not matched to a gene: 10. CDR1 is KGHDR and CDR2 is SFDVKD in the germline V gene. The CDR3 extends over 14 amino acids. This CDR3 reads CATSDLRLAGGQYF. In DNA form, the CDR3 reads TGTGCCACCAGTGATCTTAGACTAGCAGGAGGGCAGTACTTC.

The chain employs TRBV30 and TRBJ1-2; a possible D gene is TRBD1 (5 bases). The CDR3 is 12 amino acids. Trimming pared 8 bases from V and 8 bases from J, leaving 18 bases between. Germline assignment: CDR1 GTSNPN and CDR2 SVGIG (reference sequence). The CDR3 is CAGLRGPQGYTF. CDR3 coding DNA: TGTGCCGGTTTAAGGGGCCCTCAGGGCTACACCTTC.

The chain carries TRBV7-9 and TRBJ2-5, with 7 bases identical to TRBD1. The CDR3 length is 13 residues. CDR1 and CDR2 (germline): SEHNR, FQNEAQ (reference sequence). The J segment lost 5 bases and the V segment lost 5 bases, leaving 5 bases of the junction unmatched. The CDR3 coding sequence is TGTGCCAGCAGCCGCGACAGGGTTGAGACCCAGTACTTC. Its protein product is CASSRDRVETQYF. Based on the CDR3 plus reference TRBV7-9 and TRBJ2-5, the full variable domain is DTGVSQNPRHKITKRGQNVTFRCDPISEHNRLYWYRQTLGQGPEFLTYFQNEAQLEKSRLLSDRFSAERPKGSFSTLEIQRTEQGDSAMYLCASSRDRVETQYFGPGTRLLVL.

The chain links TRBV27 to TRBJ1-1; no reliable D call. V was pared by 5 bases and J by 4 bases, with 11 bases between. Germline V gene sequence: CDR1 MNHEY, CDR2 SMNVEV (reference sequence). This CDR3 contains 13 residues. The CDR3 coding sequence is TGTGCCAGCAGTCCCATTCTGGCCACTGAAGCTTTCTTT. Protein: CASSPILATEAFF.

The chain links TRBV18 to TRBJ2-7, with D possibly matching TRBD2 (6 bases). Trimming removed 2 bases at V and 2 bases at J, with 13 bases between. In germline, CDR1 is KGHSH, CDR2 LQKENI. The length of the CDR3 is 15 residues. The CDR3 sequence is CASSPNPGTAYEQYF. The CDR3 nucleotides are TGTGCCAGCTCACCAAATCCAGGGACTGCCTACGAGCAGTACTTC.

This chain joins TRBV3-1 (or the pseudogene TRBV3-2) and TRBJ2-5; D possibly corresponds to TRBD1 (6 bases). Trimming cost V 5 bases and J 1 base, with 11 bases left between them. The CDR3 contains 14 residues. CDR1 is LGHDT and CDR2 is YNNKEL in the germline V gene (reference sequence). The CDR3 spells CASSKDRFQETQYF. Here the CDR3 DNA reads TGTGCCAGCAGCAAGGACAGATTCCAAGAGACCCAGTACTTC.

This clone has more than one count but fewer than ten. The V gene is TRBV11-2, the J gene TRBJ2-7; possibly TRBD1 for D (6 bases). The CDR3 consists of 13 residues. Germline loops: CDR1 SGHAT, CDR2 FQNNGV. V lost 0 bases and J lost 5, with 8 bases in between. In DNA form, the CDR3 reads TGTGCCAGCAGCTTAGATAGACAGGACGAGCAGTACTTC. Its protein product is CASSLDRQDEQYF.

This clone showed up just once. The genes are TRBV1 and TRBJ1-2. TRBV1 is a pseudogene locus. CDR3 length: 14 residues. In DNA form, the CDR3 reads TGCACCAGCAGCTTAACGGCGGCCCTATATGGCTACACCTTC. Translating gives CTSSLTAALYGYTF.

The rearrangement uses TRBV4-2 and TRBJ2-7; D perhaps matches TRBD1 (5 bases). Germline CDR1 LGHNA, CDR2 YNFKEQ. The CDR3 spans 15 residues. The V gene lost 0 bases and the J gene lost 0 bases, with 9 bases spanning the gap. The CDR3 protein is CASSQEQASSYEQYF. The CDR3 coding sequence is TGTGCCAGCAGCCAAGAACAGGCCAGCTCCTACGAGCAGTACTTC.

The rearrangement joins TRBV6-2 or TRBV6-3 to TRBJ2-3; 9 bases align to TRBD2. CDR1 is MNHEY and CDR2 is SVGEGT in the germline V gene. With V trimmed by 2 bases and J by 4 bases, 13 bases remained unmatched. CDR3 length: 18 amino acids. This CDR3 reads CASSYVVAGDVGADTQYF. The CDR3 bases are TGTGCCAGCAGTTACGTGGTAGCGGGAGACGTGGGCGCAGATACGCAGTATTTT.

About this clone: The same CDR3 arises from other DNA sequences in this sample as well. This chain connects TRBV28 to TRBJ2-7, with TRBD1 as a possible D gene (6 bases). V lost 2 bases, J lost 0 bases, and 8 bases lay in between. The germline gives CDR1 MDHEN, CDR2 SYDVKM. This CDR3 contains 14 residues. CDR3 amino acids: CASSLPDSSYEQYF. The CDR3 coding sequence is TGTGCCAGCAGTTTACCGGACAGCTCCTACGAGCAGTACTTC.

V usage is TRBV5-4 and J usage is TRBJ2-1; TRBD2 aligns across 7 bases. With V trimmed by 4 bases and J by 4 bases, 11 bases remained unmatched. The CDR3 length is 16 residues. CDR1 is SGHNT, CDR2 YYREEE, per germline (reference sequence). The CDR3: CASSRGTTRRYNEQFF. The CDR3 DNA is TGTGCCAGCAGCCGAGGGACTACACGTCGATACAATGAGCAGTTCTTC. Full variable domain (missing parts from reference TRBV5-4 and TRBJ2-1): ETGVTQSPTHLIKTRGQQVTLRCSSQSGHNTVSWYQQALGQGPQFIFQYYREEENGRGNFPPRFSGLQFPNYSSELNVNALELDDSALYLCASSRGTTRRYNEQFFGPGTRLTVL.

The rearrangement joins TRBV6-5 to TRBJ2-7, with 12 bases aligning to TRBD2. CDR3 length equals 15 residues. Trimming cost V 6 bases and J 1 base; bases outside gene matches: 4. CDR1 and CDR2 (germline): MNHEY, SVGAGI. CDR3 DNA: TGTGCCAGCAGGGGGACTAGCGGGTCGTCCTACGAGCAGTACTTC. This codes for CASRGTSGSSYEQYF.

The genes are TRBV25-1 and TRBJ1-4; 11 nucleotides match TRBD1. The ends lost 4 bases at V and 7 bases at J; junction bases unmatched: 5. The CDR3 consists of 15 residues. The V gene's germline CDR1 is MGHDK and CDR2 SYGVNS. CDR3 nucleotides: TGTGCCAGCAGTGGGATGGACAGGGGGCTTGAAAAACTGTTTTTT. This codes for CASSGMDRGLEKLFF.

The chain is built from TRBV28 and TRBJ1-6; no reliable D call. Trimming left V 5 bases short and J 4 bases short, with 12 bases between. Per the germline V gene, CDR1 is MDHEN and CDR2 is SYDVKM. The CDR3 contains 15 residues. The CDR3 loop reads CASSQSTGYNSPLHF. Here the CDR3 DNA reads TGTGCCAGCAGTCAAAGTACGGGTTATAATTCACCCCTCCACTTT.

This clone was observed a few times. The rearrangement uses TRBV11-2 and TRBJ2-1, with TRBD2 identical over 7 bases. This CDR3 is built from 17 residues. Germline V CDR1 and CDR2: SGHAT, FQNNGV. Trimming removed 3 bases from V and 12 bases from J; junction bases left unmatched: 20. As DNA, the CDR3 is TGTGCCAGCAGCTTGGGCCCGCAAGCGGGGATAGGCTTTGGGCAGTTCTTC. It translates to CASSLGPQAGIGFGQFF.

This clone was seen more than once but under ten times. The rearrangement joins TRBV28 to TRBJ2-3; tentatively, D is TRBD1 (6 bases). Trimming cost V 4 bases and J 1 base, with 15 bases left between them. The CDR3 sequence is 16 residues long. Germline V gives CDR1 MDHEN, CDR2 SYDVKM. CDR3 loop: CASSSSQGRGTDTQYF. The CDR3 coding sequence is TGTGCCAGCAGTTCATCCCAGGGGCGAGGCACAGATACGCAGTATTTT.